These 28 T cell receptor beta chains originate from one sample sequenced in a study of T cells after yellow fever vaccination. MiXCR was run by TCRdb on the 5' RACE reads, yielding one entry per CDR3 protein. Counted here are 200,000 to 250,000 distinct CDR3 sequences, 3% to 4% occurring once; the ten biggest clones make up 3.2%. Here the sequenced sample was CD4+ T cells sorted from PBMCs, taken 10 days after the yellow fever booster vaccination. The receptors stem from a young man who received the YFV17D yellow fever vaccine.

This clonotype was seen at least ten times. CDR3 sequence: CASNGQGTNIQYF. The CDR3 nucleotides read TGTGCCAGCAACGGACAGGGGACGAACATTCAGTACTTC. The rearrangement joins TRBV12-3 or TRBV12-4 to TRBJ2-4; the match to TRBD1 covers 9 bases. The CDR3 is 13 residues long. V lost 7 bases, J lost 7 bases, and 5 bases stayed unmatched.

This clonotype was seen many times. This sequence joins TRBV5-1 and TRBJ2-1, with D possibly being TRBD2 (5 bases). The V gene lost 2 bases and the J gene lost 0 bases, with 15 bases spanning the gap. Germline lookup yields CDR1 SGHRS and CDR2 YFSETQ. This CDR3 has 17 amino acids. DNA of the CDR3: TGCGCCAGCAGCTTACCCTCGGACTCCAGCTCCTACAATGAGCAGTTCTTC. Translated, it gives CASSLPSDSSSYNEQFF.

This clonotype was found many times. The chain uses TRBV18 and TRBJ1-1, with D tentatively TRBD1 (5 bases). The CDR3 is 14 residues long. Trimming cost V 5 bases and J 0 bases, with 10 bases left between them. Germline CDR1 is KGHSH and CDR2 is LQKENI. As DNA, the CDR3 is TGTGCCAGCTCAGACAGTACTATGAACACTGAAGCTTTCTTT. Its protein is CASSDSTMNTEAFF.

This clonotype has just a few counts. This rearrangement joins TRBV9 to TRBJ2-5; D not certain. In germline, CDR1 is SGDLS, CDR2 YYNGEE. Trimming pared 3 bases from V and 3 bases from J, leaving 6 bases between. This CDR3 spans 12 amino acids. The DNA of the CDR3 is TGTGCCAGCAGCGAAACAGAAGAGACCCAGTACTTC. Its protein product is CASSETEETQYF.

This clonotype was seen many times. This chain connects TRBV7-2 to TRBJ1-1; 7 nucleotides align to TRBD1. Losses at the gene ends were 5 bases for V and 4 bases for J; bases not matched to a gene: 13. CDR3 length: 16 amino acids. Germline-derived CDR1 and CDR2 are SGHTA and FQGNSA. CDR3 region: CASSRLISRTGTEAFF. The CDR3 bases are TGTGCCAGCAGCCGACTCATCTCCCGGACAGGCACTGAAGCTTTCTTT.

This clonotype was recorded many times. V is TRBV5-1 and J is TRBJ1-1; the D gene is possibly TRBD1 (6 bases). The CDR3 covers 16 residues. From germline, CDR1 is SGHRS and CDR2 YFSETQ. V lost 2 bases and J lost 4, with 18 bases in between. The CDR3 DNA reads TGCGCCAGCAGCTTCAACCGGGCGGGGGCAAGCACTGAAGCTTTCTTT. The encoded protein is CASSFNRAGASTEAFF.

Ten or more counts support this clonotype. This chain joins TRBV5-5 and TRBJ2-2; possible D gene TRBD1, 6 bases. The CDR3 sequence is 14 residues long. The V end was cut by 0 bases, the J end by 7 bases, with 10 bases between. The germline V gene has CDR1 SGHKS and CDR2 YYEKEE (reference sequence). The CDR3 sequence is CASSLAGAGGELFF. DNA for the CDR3: TGTGCCAGCAGCTTGGCAGGGGCCGGCGGGGAGCTGTTTTTT. The full variable domain, its missing parts supplied by reference TRBV5-5 and TRBJ2-2, is DAGVTQSPTHLIKTRGQQVTLRCSPISGHKSVSWYQQVLGQGPQFIFQYYEKEERGRGNFPDRFSARQFPNYSSELNVNALLLGDSALYLCASSLAGAGGELFFGEGSRLTVL.

This clonotype came up many times. J is TRBJ2-5 and V is TRBV5-1; the D call may be TRBD1 or TRBD2 (5 bases each). The CDR3 has 13 residues. V lost 4 bases, J lost 2 bases, and 9 bases lay in between. Germline CDR1 SGHRS, CDR2 YFSETQ. The CDR3 DNA sequence: TGCGCCAGCAGCCCAGGGACGCAAGAGACCCAGTACTTC. It translates to CASSPGTQETQYF.

There are many counts of this clonotype. The genes are TRBV14 and TRBJ1-1; no definite D call. The CDR3 length is 13 residues. Germline values: CDR1 SGHDN, CDR2 FVKESK. Trimming took 4 bases from V and 0 from J, leaving 6 bases between them. The CDR3 sequence is CASSRGMNTEAFF. The CDR3 region has the DNA TGTGCCAGCAGCCGGGGAATGAACACTGAAGCTTTCTTT.

This sequence joins TRBV7-3 and TRBJ2-2; TRBD2 is a possible D gene (7 bases). CDR1 and CDR2 from the germline V gene are SGHTA and FQGTGA. The CDR3 extends over 17 amino acids. The V and J ends lost 3 bases and 5 bases respectively, with 19 bases between them. CDR3 protein: CASSFRSGGLGTGELFF. CDR3 DNA: TGTGCCAGCAGCTTTCGATCCGGGGGGCTCGGAACCGGGGAGCTGTTTTTT.

This clonotype showed up many times. This chain uses TRBV7-3 with TRBJ1-2, with unresolved D. Germline V gene data show CDR1 as SGHTA and CDR2 as FQGTGA. Trimming took off 1 base at V and 4 bases at J, with 10 bases between the two ends. The CDR3 runs to 14 residues. CDR3 amino acids: CASSLSPRSYGYTF. The CDR3 DNA sequence: TGTGCCAGCAGCTTAAGTCCCAGATCCTATGGCTACACCTTC.

This clonotype was counted many times. The V call is TRBV7-9, the J call TRBJ2-5, with 8 bases identical to TRBD1. The CDR3 is made up of 15 amino acids. Germline trimming cut 4 bases from V and 5 bases from J; bases unmatched to any gene: 9. In germline, CDR1 is SEHNR, CDR2 FQNEAQ (reference sequence). CDR3 amino acids: CASSWGQAQGETQYF. The CDR3 coding sequence is TGTGCCAGCAGCTGGGGACAGGCACAGGGGGAGACCCAGTACTTC.

The chain has TRBV28 and TRBJ2-5; 11 nucleotides line up with TRBD2. The CDR3 sequence is 18 residues long. The ends lost 5 bases at V and 6 bases at J; junction bases unmatched: 17. Germline V gene data show CDR1 as MDHEN and CDR2 as SYDVKM. The CDR3 loop reads CASSPTVAGGLRSKTQYF. CDR3 coding DNA: TGTGCCAGCAGTCCCACCGTAGCGGGGGGGCTACGGAGTAAGACCCAGTACTTC.

The table lists this clonotype with a few counts. CDR3 residues: CASSFGSGGVSTDTQYF. The CDR3 DNA is TGCGCCAGCAGCTTTGGTAGCGGGGGGGTAAGCACAGATACGCAGTATTTT. The V and J genes are TRBV5-1 and TRBJ2-3; 11 bases match TRBD2. The CDR3 has 17 amino acids. V dropped 2 bases and J dropped 0; count of bases not matched to a gene: 5. CDR1 is SGHRS and CDR2 is YFSETQ in the germline V gene. Variable domain in full (rest from reference TRBV5-1 and TRBJ2-3): KAGVTQTPRYLIKTRGQQVTLSCSPISGHRSVSWYQQTPGQGLQFLFEYFSETQRNKGNFPGRFSGRQFSNSRSEMNVSTLELGDSALYLCASSFGSGGVSTDTQYFGPGTRLTVL.

This clonotype has just a few counts. CDR3 sequence: CASSMAGVGYEQYV. For the CDR3, the DNA is TGTGCCAGCAGCATGGCAGGGGTAGGCTACGAGCAGTACGTC. The chain recombines TRBV7-9 with TRBJ2-7, with D tentatively TRBD1 (6 bases). V shed 5 bases and J shed 3 bases, with 14 bases lying between them. The germline gives CDR1 SEHNR, CDR2 FQNEAQ (reference sequence). The CDR3 consists of 14 residues.

This clonotype was counted a few times. CDR3 nucleotides: TGTGCCAGCAGTTACTCACATTCGATGTCGCGAAATTCACCCCTCCACTTT. It encodes CASSYSHSMSRNSPLHF. The gene calls are TRBV6-5 and TRBJ1-6; no clear D gene. The V and J ends lost 0 bases and 7 bases respectively, with 16 bases between them. The CDR3 has 17 residues. Germline V gives CDR1 MNHEY, CDR2 SVGAGI.

This clonotype appeared many times. This rearrangement joins TRBV6-5 to TRBJ1-1; 10 bases agree with TRBD1. V lost 0 bases to trimming and J lost 8 bases; unmatched junction nucleotides: 3. CDR3 length equals 14 residues. Germline V gene lookup returns CDR1 MNHEY and CDR2 SVGAGI. CDR3 loop: CASSYSRQGAEAFF. As DNA, the CDR3 is TGTGCCAGCAGTTACTCGAGACAGGGGGCCGAAGCTTTCTTT.

The rearrangement links TRBV5-1 to TRBJ1-1; D unresolved. The CDR3 is made up of 14 amino acids. The germline V gene has CDR1 SGHRS and CDR2 YFSETQ. V lost 1 base, J lost 0 bases, and 7 bases lay in between. CDR3 bases: TGCGCCAGCAGCTTGATCGACTTGAACACTGAAGCTTTCTTT. The encoded protein is CASSLIDLNTEAFF.

This clonotype came up a few times. The CDR3 nucleotides are TGTGCCAGCAGTGACGCGATACTATGGAGCTCCTATAATTCACCCCTCCACTTT. Translating gives CASSDAILWSSYNSPLHF. This chain uses TRBV6-1 with TRBJ1-6; D unclear. Looked up from germline, CDR1 is MNHNS and CDR2 is SASEGT. V was clipped by 3 bases and J by 0 bases, with 15 bases between them. The CDR3 spans 18 residues.

This clonotype came up a few times. V is TRBV2 and J is TRBJ1-1, with 7 bases matching TRBD1. The CDR3 extends over 12 amino acids. Per the germline V gene, CDR1 is SNHLY and CDR2 is FYNNEI. Unmatched junction bases numbered 5, after V lost 6 bases and J lost 7 bases. The CDR3, as DNA: TGTGCCAGCAGGGGGGGACAGCTTGAAGCTTTCTTT. This codes for CASRGGQLEAFF.

Only a few counts were recorded for this clonotype. V and J are TRBV30 and TRBJ1-5, with TRBD1 identical over 9 bases. Germline V CDR1 and CDR2: GTSNPN, SVGIG (reference sequence). The junction had 14 bases not matched to a gene; V was cut back by 2 bases and J by 6 bases. This CDR3 contains 17 residues. CDR3 coding DNA: TGTGCCTGGAGTCGGGACGGACAGGGGCGACAGAGTCAGCCCCAGCATTTT. Protein sequence: CAWSRDGQGRQSQPQHF.

The rearrangement joins TRBV5-1 to TRBJ1-5; maybe TRBD1 (6 bases). V lost 4 bases and J 5 bases, leaving 16 bases between the germline ends. CDR1 SGHRS and CDR2 YFSETQ come from the germline V gene. The CDR3 covers 15 residues. CDR3 loop: CASSANTGQDQPQHF. CDR3 bases: TGCGCCAGCAGCGCGAATACGGGACAAGATCAGCCCCAGCATTTT.

The sample holds many counts of this clonotype. The chain recombines TRBV10-3 with TRBJ2-3, with 7 bases fitting TRBD2. The trim removed 4 bases at V and 2 bases at J, leaving 6 bases unmatched. CDR3 size: 15 residues. Looked up from germline, CDR1 is ENHRY and CDR2 is SYGVKD. DNA for the CDR3: TGTGCCATCAGTGTTGGCGGGGGATACACAGATACGCAGTATTTT. Translating gives CAISVGGGYTDTQYF.

Ten or more counts support this clonotype. CDR3 sequence: CSARVPGGVIGYYYEQYF. The CDR3 DNA follows: TGCAGTGCTAGAGTCCCCGGGGGCGTTATAGGTTACTACTACGAGCAGTACTTC. The chain recombines TRBV20-1 with TRBJ2-7, with D perhaps TRBD1 or TRBD2 (6 bases each). The CDR3 is 18 residues long. Deletions cut 1 base from V and 3 bases from J, with 25 bases between. CDR1 DFQATT and CDR2 SNEGSKA come from the germline V gene (reference sequence).

V and J are TRBV6-6 and TRBJ1-4; TRBD1 might be the D (5 bases). Germline CDR1 is MNHNY and CDR2 is SVGAGI (reference sequence). The V end was cut by 6 bases, the J end by 8 bases, with 25 bases between. The CDR3 is 17 residues long. This CDR3 reads CASSLPSPPQRGEKLFF. The CDR3, as DNA: TGTGCCAGCAGCCTTCCTAGCCCCCCCCAGCGGGGCGAAAAACTGTTTTTT.

This clonotype was seen many times. The chain carries TRBV12-3 or TRBV12-4 and TRBJ1-2; no definite D call. The V gene lost 2 bases and the J gene lost 5 bases, with 9 bases spanning the gap. The CDR3 covers 13 residues. CDR3 amino acids: CASSLLLGYGYTF. The CDR3 region has the DNA TGTGCCAGCAGTTTATTGTTGGGGTATGGCTACACCTTC.

This clonotype came up a few times. V and J are TRBV5-1 and TRBJ2-4; D gene unclear. V lost 2 bases, J lost 8 bases, and 14 bases lay in between. Germline CDR1 reads SGHRS; CDR2 reads YFSETQ. The CDR3 covers 14 residues. CDR3 DNA: TGCGCCAGCAGCTTAGACGGGCCCTTGGACATTCAGTACTTC. This translates into CASSLDGPLDIQYF.

There are many counts of this clonotype. The V and J genes are TRBV5-1 and TRBJ2-3; the D is unclear. From germline, CDR1 is SGHRS and CDR2 YFSETQ. The ends were cut back, 7 bases at V and 0 bases at J, with 12 bases in the middle. The length of the CDR3 is 14 residues. In nucleotides, the CDR3 is TGCGCCAGCGCCGCTCCGGGTAGCACAGATACGCAGTATTTT. Amino acids: CASAAPGSTDTQYF.